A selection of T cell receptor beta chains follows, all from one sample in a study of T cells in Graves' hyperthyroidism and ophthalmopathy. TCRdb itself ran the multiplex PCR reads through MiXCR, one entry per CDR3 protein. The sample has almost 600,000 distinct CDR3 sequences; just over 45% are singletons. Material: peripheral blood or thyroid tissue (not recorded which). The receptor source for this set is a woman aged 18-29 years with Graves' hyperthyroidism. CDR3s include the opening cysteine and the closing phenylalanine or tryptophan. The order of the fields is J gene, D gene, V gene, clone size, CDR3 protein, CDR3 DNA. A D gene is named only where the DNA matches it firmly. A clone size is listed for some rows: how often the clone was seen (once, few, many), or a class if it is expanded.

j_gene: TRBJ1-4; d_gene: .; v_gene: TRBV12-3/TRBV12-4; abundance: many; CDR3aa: CASSFGTFSREKLFF; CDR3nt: TGTGCCAGCAGTTTCGGGACATTTAGTCGGGAAAAACTGTTTTTT
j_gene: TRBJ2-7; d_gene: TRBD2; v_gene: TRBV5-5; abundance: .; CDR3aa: CASSSRTSGSWYEQYF; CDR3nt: TGTGCCAGCAGCTCCCGGACTAGCGGGAGTTGGTACGAGCAGTACTTC
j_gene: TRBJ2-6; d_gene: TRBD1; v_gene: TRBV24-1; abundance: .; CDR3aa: CATSDRKPGQGAIGANVLTF; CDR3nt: TGTGCCACCAGTGACCGTAAACCGGGACAGGGGGCGATTGGGGCCAACGTCCTGACTTTC
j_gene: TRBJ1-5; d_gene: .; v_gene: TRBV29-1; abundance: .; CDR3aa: CSVVSGNNQPQHF; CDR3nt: TGCAGCGTTGTTTCCGGGAACAATCAGCCCCAGCATTTT
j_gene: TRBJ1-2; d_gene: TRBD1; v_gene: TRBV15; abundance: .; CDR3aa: CATRPGQGAGYTF; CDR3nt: TGTGCCACCAGACCGGGACAGGGGGCTGGCTACACCTTC
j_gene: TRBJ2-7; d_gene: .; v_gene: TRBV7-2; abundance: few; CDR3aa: CASSFIDLASYEQYF; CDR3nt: TGTGCCAGCAGCTTTATAGACCTAGCCTCCTACGAGCAGTACTTC
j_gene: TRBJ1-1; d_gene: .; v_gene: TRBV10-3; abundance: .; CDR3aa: CAVETREDTEAFF; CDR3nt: TGTGCCGTCGAGACCAGGGAGGACACTGAAGCTTTCTTT
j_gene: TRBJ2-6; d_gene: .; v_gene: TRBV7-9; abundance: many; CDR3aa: CASSYLGGRSGANVLTF; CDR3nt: TGTGCCAGCAGCTACCTGGGTGGGCGCTCTGGGGCCAACGTCCTGACTTTC
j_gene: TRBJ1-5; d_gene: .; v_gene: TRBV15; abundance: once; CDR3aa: CATSSLGPSTLRTQHF; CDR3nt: TGTGCCACCAGCAGCTTAGGGCCCTCGACCTTAAGGACCCAGCATTTT
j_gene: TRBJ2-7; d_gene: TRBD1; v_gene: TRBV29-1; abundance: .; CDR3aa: CSVEETGETYEQYF; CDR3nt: TGCAGCGTTGAAGAGACAGGGGAAACCTACGAGCAGTACTTC
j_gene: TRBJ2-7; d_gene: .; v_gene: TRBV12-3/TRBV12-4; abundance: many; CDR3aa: CASSLARSEQTYEQYF; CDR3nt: TGTGCCAGCAGTTTAGCGCGAAGTGAGCAAACCTACGAGCAGTACTTC
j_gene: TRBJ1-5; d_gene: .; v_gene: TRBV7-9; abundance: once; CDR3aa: CASSSGEDEQPQHF; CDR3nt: TGTGCCAGCAGTTCCGGAGAGGATGAGCAGCCCCAGCATTTT
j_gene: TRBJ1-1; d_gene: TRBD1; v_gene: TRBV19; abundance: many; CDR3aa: CASSTGQGATEAFF; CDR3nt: TGTGCCAGTAGTACCGGACAGGGGGCTACTGAAGCTTTCTTT
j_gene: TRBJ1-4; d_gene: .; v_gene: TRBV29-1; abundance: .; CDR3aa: CSVVTVWGLDEKLFF; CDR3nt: TGCAGCGTTGTTACAGTCTGGGGGTTGGATGAAAAACTGTTTTTT
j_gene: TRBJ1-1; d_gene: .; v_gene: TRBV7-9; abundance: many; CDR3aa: CASSPIRGQTEAFF; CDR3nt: TGTGCCAGCAGCCCAATTCGGGGGCAAACTGAAGCTTTCTTT
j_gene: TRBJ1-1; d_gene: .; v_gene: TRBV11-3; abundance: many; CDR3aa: CASSFGTVIFF; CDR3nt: TGTGCCAGCAGCTTCGGGACCGTCATTTTCTTT
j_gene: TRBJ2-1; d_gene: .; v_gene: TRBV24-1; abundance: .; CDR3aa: CATSDLRWEQFF; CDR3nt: TGTGCCACCAGTGATTTGCGGTGGGAGCAGTTCTTC
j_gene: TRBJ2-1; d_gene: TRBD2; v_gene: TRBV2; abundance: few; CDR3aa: CAGGTSGERSYNEQFF; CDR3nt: TGTGCCGGCGGGACTAGCGGAGAGCGCTCCTACAATGAGCAGTTCTTC
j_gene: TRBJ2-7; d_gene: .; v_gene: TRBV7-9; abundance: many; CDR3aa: CASSPYSYEQYF; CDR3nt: TGTGCCAGCAGCCCCTATTCTTACGAGCAGTACTTC
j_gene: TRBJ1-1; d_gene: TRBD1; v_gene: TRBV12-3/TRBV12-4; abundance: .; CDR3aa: CASSRQGLVIEAFF; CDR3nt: TGTGCCAGCAGTCGACAGGGGTTAGTTATTGAAGCTTTCTTT
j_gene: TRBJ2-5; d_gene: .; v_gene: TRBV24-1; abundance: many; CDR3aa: CATSDLETQYF; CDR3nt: TGTGCCACCAGTGATTTAGAGACCCAGTACTTC
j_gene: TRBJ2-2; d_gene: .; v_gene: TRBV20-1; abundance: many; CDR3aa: CSARVLPHTGELFF; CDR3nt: TGCAGTGCTAGAGTCTTGCCCCACACCGGGGAGCTGTTTTTT
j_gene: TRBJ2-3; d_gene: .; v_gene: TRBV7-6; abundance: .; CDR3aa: CASSRRDGRTDTQYF; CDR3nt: TGTGCCAGCAGCCGCCGGGACGGACGCACAGATACGCAGTATTTT
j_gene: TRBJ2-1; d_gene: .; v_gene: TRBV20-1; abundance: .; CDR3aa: CSASRGEPYNEQFF; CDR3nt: TGCAGTGCTAGTCGCGGGGAGCCCTACAATGAGCAGTTCTTC
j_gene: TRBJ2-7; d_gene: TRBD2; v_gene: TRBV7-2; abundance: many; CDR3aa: CASSLGLAGPYEQYF; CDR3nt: TGTGCCAGCAGCTTAGGACTAGCGGGCCCCTACGAGCAGTACTTC
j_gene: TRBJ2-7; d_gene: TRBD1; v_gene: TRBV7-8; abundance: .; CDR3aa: CASSLDKDREYEQYF; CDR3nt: TGTGCCAGCAGCTTAGACAAGGACAGGGAATACGAGCAGTACTTC
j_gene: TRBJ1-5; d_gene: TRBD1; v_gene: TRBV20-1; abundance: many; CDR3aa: CSARGSTGALSNQPQHF; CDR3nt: TGCAGTGCTAGGGGATCGACAGGGGCACTTAGCAATCAGCCCCAGCATTTT
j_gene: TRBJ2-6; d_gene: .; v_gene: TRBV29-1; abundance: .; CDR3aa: CSVAAGPGANVLTF; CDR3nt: TGCAGCGTTGCGGCGGGACCTGGGGCCAACGTCCTGACTTTC
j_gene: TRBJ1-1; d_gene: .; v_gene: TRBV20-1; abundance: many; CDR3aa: CSASSGTANTEAFF; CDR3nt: TGCAGTGCTAGCTCCGGGACGGCGAACACTGAAGCTTTCTTT
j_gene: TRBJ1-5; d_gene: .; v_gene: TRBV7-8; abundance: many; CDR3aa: CASSLRFRNSNQPQHF; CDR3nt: TGTGCCAGCAGCTTACGCTTTCGAAATAGCAATCAGCCCCAGCATTTT
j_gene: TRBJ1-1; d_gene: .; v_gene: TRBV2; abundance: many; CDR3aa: CASSEPGQSNTEAFF; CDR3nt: TGTGCCAGCAGTGAACCTGGACAGTCGAACACTGAAGCTTTCTTT
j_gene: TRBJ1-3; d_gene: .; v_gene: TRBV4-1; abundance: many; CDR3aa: CASSQEGGSGNTIYF; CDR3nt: TGCGCCAGCAGCCAAGAGGGCGGCTCTGGAAACACCATATATTTT
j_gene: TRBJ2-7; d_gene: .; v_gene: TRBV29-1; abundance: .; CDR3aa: CSVSGGGTQTYEQYF; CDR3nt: TGCAGCGTTAGTGGTGGCGGGACCCAAACCTACGAGCAGTACTTC
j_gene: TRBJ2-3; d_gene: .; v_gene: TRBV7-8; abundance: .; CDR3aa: CASGRRGPSTDTRYF; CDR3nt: TGTGCCAGCGGTCGACGGGGGCCAAGCACAGATACGCGGTATTTT
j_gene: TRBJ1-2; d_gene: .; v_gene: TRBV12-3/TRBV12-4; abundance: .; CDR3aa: CASSLMGSGEPAYGYTF; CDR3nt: TGTGCCAGCAGTTTAATGGGTAGCGGGGAGCCAGCCTACGGCTACACCTTC
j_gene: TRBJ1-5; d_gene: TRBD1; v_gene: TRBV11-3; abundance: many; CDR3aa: CASSLVAGQALNQPQHF; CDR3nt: TGTGCCAGCAGCTTAGTAGCGGGACAGGCTCTCAATCAGCCCCAGCATTTT
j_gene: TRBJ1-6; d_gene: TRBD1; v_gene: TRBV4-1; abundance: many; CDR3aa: CASSQDDRVGSPLHF; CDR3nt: TGCGCCAGCAGCCAAGACGACAGGGTAGGCTCACCCCTCCACTTT
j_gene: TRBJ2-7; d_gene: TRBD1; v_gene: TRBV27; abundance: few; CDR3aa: CASSLKTGGYEQYF; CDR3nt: TGTGCCAGCAGCTTAAAAACAGGGGGCTACGAGCAGTACTTC
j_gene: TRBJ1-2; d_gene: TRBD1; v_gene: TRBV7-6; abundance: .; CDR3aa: CASSPRTGAGYGYTF; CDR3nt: TGTGCCAGCAGCCCTAGGACAGGGGCGGGGTATGGCTACACCTTC
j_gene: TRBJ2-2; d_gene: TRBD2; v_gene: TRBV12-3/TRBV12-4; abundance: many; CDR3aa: CASSLVLAEPGELFF; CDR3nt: TGTGCCAGCAGTTTAGTGCTAGCGGAGCCCGGGGAGCTGTTTTTT
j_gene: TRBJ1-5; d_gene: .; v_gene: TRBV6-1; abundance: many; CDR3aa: CASSVAGTRDQPQHF; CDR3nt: TGTGCCAGCAGTGTCGCCGGGACACGCGATCAGCCCCAGCATTTT
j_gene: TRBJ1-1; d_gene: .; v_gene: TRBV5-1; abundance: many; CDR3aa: CASTNPSEAFF; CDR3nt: TGCGCCAGCACGAATCCTTCTGAAGCTTTCTTT
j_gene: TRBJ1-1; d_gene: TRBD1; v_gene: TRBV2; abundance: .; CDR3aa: CASSQDRVSPEAFF; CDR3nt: TGTGCCAGCAGTCAGGACAGGGTGAGCCCTGAAGCTTTCTTT
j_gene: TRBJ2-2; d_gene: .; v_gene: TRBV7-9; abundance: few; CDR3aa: CASLGTGELFF; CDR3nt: TGTGCCAGCCTCGGGACAGGGGAGCTGTTTTTT
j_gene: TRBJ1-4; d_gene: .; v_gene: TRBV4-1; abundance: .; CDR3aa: CASSRAPGGEKLFF; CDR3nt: TGCGCCAGCAGCCGAGCACCGGGGGGTGAAAAACTGTTTTTT
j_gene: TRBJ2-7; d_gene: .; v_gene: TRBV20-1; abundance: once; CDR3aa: CSARGWDPSSYEQYF; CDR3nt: TGCAGTGCTAGGGGCTGGGACCCGAGCTCCTACGAGCAGTACTTC
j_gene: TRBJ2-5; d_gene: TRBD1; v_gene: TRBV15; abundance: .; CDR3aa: CATSRRDRQTQYF; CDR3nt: TGTGCCACCAGCAGAAGGGACAGGCAGACCCAGTACTTC
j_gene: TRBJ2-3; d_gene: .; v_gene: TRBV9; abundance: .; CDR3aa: CASSGEGSPDTQYF; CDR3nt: TGTGCCAGCAGCGGAGAGGGCTCTCCAGATACGCAGTATTTT
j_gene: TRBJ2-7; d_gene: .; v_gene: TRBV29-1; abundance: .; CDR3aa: CTVVQAGPYEQYF; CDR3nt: TGCACCGTAGTCCAAGCGGGCCCCTACGAGCAGTACTTC
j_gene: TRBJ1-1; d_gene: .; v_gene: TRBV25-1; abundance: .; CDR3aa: CASSPRQINTEAFF; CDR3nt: TGTGCCAGCTCACCGAGACAGATAAACACTGAAGCTTTCTTT
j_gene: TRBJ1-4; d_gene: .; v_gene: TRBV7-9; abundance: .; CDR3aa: CASSFTVSGKLFF; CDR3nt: TGTGCCAGCAGCTTCACAGTGTCTGGAAAACTGTTTTTT